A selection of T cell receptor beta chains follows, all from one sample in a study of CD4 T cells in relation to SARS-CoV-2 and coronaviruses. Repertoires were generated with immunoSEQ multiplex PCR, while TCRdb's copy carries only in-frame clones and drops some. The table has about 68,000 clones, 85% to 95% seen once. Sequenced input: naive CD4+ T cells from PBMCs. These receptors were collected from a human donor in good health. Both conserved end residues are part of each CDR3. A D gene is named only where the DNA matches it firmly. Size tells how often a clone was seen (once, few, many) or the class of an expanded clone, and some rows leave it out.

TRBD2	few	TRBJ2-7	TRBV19	TGTGCCAGTAGTTTGGGCGGGGGGTTCCCCTACGAGCAGTACTTC	CASSLGGGFPYEQYF
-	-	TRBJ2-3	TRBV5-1	TGCGCCAGCAGCTTGGAGTCAGTCCACTCAGGATATACGCAGTATTTT	CASSLESVHSGYTQYF
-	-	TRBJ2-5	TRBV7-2	TGTGCCAGCAGCTTGATGGCCCAAGAGACCCAGTACTTC	CASSLMAQETQYF
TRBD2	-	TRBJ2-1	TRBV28	TGTGCCAGCAGCCCACCGGGACTAGCGGGAGCTGGTGAGCAGTTCTTC	CASSPPGLAGAGEQFF
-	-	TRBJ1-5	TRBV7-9	TGTGCCAGCAGCTTAGCGGGACTCAATCAGCCCCAGCATTTT	CASSLAGLNQPQHF
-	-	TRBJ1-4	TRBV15	TGTGCCACCAGCAGAGACTTGAGGAATGAAAAACTGTTTTTT	CATSRDLRNEKLFF
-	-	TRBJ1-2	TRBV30	TGTGCCTGGAGTGGGGCGGACGCTAGCTATGGCTACACCTTC	CAWSGADASYGYTF
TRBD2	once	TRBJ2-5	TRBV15	TGTGCCACCAGCAGTTACCCGACTAGCGGGGGACAAGAGACCCAGTACTTC	CATSSYPTSGGQETQYF
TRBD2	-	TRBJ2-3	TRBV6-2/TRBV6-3	TGTGCCAGCAGTTCTCCGCCAAGCGGGATTCGGACAGATACGCAGTATTTT	CASSSPPSGIRTDTQYF
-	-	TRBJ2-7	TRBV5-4	TGTGCCAGCAGCTTGGAGTGGGAAGGCTACGAGCAGTACTTC	CASSLEWEGYEQYF
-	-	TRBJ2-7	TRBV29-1	TGCAGCGTTGTGGGGGACGTCTCCGAGCAGTACTTC	CSVVGDVSEQYF
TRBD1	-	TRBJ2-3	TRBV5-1	TGCGCCAGCAGCTGGGGACAGGGCAGCGATACGCAGTATTTT	CASSWGQGSDTQYF
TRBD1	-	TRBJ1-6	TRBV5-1	TGCGCCAGCAGCGACGGGACAGGGCAGCGGAATTCACCCCTCCACTTT	CASSDGTGQRNSPLHF
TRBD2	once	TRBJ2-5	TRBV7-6	TGTGCCAGCAGCCCCTATTTGCGGGGGGCTATTGATCAAGAGACCCAGTACTTC	CASSPYLRGAIDQETQYF
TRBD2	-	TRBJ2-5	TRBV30	TGTGCCTGGAGCGCCCTGCGTGGTAGCGGGAAGGAGACCCAGTACTTC	CAWSALRGSGKETQYF
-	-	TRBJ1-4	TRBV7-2	TGTGCCAGCAGCGGGACCGGGGCCCCAATGAAGGAACTGTTTTTT	CASSGTGAPMKELFF